The sequence of this T cell receptor (beta chain) was determined in a study of blood T cell repertoires in COVID-19. Study details: T cells, B-cell-depleted T cells, or PBMCs supplied cDNA or gDNA.

Study processing details: Estimated nucleated cell counts came from reference gene primer amplification. Assay: immunoSEQ multiplex PCR; the TCRdb copy retains only in-frame clones and omits some. Clone size and the V and J calls come from that table; the DNA yielded D and trimming. The sample lists approximately 150,000 clones, 75% to 90% occurring once. The germline CDR1 and CDR2 sequences are MGHRA and YSYEKL. Trimming removed 3 bases at V and 0 bases at J, with 11 bases between. The CDR3 covers 15 residues. Source material: peripheral blood. The source of this sequence is a middle-aged man who had recovered from COVID-19. The V gene is TRBV4-1, the J gene TRBJ1-1; D might be TRBD1 (6 bases). CDR3 sequence (DNA): TGCGCCAGCAGCCATAAGGACAGCGTGAACACTGAAGCTTTCTTT. This sequence encodes CASSHKDSVNTEAFF.